This TCR beta chain was recovered during a study of blood T cell repertoires in COVID-19. Germline-derived CDR1 and CDR2 are SQVTM and ANQGSEA. Unmatched junction bases numbered 3, after V lost 6 bases and J lost 0 bases. The CDR3 has 13 amino acids. This clone appeared a single time. Profiling relied on immunoSEQ multiplex PCR, and the TCRdb table lists in-frame clones only, not all of them. The sample consists of fewer than 300,000 clones, about 85% of them appearing once. The sequencing input was peripheral blood. This chain links TRBV29-1 with TRBJ1-2; 8 bases are a match to TRBD1. This receptor was identified in a human donor with COVID-19, enrolled during active disease. The donor label of this sample is uncertain. The chain's CDR3 is CSVQTGANYGYTF. The CDR3 region has the DNA TGCAGCGTCCAGACAGGGGCTAACTATGGCTACACCTTC.